The 9 T cell receptor beta chains below were found in one sample sequenced in a study of blood T cell repertoires in COVID-19. Sequenced by immunoSEQ multiplex PCR; TCRdb stores in-frame clones only, minus some. The sample carries under 250,000 clones, roughly 84% recorded once. Sequenced input: peripheral blood. These receptors all come from a man aged 35-49 years with acute or convalescent COVID-19.

The count of this clone is one. The genes are TRBV14 and TRBJ2-7; D is uncertain. V gave up 1 base and J gave up 0 bases, with 10 bases separating them. The CDR3 length is 15 residues. Germline V gene sequence: CDR1 SGHDN, CDR2 FVKESK. The chain's CDR3 is CASSQGRLPSYEQYF. CDR3 nucleotides: TGTGCCAGCAGCCAAGGGAGACTTCCCTCCTACGAGCAGTACTTC.

The V and J genes are TRBV19 and TRBJ2-1; D may be TRBD2 (5 bases). The V gene's germline CDR1 is LNHDA and CDR2 SQIVND (reference sequence). The CDR3 length is 11 residues. Trimming took 10 bases from V and 12 from J, leaving 16 bases between them. The CDR3 loop reads CATTSGLGQFF. CDR3 DNA sequence: TGTGCCACTACTAGTGGTCTAGGGCAGTTCTTC.

This clone was picked up a small number of times. The rearrangement uses TRBV6-1 and TRBJ1-2; D possibly corresponds to TRBD1 (6 bases). The germline gives CDR1 MNHNS, CDR2 SASEGT. The V gene lost 6 bases and the J gene lost 8 bases, with 19 bases spanning the gap. CDR3 length equals 14 residues. CDR3 residues: CASSLDRSRLGYTF. The CDR3 bases are TGTGCCAGCAGCCTAGACAGGTCCCGCCTCGGCTACACCTTC.

This chain connects TRBV6-5 to TRBJ2-1, with a tentative D call TRBD1 (6 bases). The V end was cut by 6 bases, the J end by 15 bases, with 15 bases between. The CDR3 consists of 11 residues. Germline V gene sequence: CDR1 MNHEY, CDR2 SVGAGI. The CDR3 DNA reads TGTGCCAGCAGGAACACAGGGTCTCTGTTCTTC. It codes for CASRNTGSLFF.

The J gene is TRBJ2-1, the V gene TRBV27, with no clear D. Per germline, CDR1 MNHEY and CDR2 SMNVEV (reference sequence). The CDR3 length is 14 residues. V shed 2 bases and J shed 2 bases, with 7 bases lying between them. CDR3 in amino acids: CASSLGQAYNEQFF. The CDR3 nucleotides read TGTGCCAGCAGTTTAGGGCAGGCCTACAATGAGCAGTTCTTC.

CDR3 sequence (DNA): TGTGCCAGTAGACCCACGGGACAGAAAAATGAAAAACTGTTTTTT. Its translation: CASRPTGQKNEKLFF. The gene calls are TRBV19 and TRBJ1-4, with TRBD1 identical over 7 bases. This CDR3 has 15 amino acids. The germline V gene encodes CDR1 LNHDA and CDR2 SQIVND (reference sequence). J gave up 5 bases and V 6 bases, and 9 bases lay outside the gene matches.

This chain uses TRBV19 with TRBJ2-3; 8 bases fit TRBD2. The CDR3 spans 15 residues. With 9 bases clipped from V and 6 bases from J, the junction kept 14 bases outside the gene matches. The germline CDR1 and CDR2 sequences are LNHDA and SQIVND (reference sequence). As DNA, the CDR3 is TGTGCCAGCGGGGGGGGAGCGGGGACCAGCGATACGCAGTATTTT. Encoded protein: CASGGGAGTSDTQYF.

The chain is built from TRBV19 and TRBJ1-1; D is undetermined. Trimming removed 7 bases from V and 4 bases from J, with 13 bases in between. CDR3 size: 13 residues. CDR1 is LNHDA and CDR2 is SQIVND in the germline V gene (reference sequence). The CDR3 coding sequence is TGTGCCAGTATTCGAAGACGGGGCACTGAAGCTTTCTTT. It encodes CASIRRRGTEAFF.

The V and J genes are TRBV2 and TRBJ1-2; D call uncertain. V shed 8 bases and J shed 4 bases, with 14 bases lying between them. Germline assignment: CDR1 SNHLY and CDR2 FYNNEI. This CDR3 region has 13 residues. The CDR3 reads CASLPIRAYGYTF. DNA for the CDR3: TGTGCCAGCCTTCCGATAAGAGCCTATGGCTACACCTTC.